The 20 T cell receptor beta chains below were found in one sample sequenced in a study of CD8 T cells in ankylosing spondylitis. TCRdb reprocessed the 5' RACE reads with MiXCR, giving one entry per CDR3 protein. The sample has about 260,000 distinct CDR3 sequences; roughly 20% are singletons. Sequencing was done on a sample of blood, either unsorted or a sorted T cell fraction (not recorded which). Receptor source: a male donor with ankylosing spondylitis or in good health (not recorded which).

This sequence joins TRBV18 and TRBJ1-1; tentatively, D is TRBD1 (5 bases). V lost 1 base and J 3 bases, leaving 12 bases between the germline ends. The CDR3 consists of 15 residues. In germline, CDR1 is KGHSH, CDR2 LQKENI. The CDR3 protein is CASSPQSTAYTEAFF. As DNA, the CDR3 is TGTGCCAGCTCACCACAGTCGACAGCCTACACTGAAGCTTTCTTT.

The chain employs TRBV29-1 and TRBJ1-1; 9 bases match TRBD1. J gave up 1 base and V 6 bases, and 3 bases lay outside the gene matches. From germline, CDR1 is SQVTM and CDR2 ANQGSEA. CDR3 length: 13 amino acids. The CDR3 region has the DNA TGCAGCGTCCTGGGACAGGGGAACACTGAAGCTTTCTTT. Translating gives CSVLGQGNTEAFF.

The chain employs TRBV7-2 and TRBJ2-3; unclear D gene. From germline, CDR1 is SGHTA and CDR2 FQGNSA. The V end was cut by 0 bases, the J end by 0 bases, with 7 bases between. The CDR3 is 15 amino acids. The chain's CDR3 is CASSLALTSTDTQYF. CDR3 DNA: TGTGCCAGCAGCTTAGCGCTGACTAGCACAGATACGCAGTATTTT.

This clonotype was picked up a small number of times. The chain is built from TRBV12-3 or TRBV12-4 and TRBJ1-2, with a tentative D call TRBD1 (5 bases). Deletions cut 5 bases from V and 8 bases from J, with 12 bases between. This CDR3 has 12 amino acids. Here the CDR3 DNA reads TGTGCCAGCAGTCTCCTAAGGGGAGGCTACACCTTC. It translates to CASSLLRGGYTF.

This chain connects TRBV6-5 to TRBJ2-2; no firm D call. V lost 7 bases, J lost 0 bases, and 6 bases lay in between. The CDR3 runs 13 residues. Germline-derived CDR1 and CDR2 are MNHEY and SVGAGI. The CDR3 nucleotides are TGTGCCAGCACGAGATCGAACACCGGGGAGCTGTTTTTT. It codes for CASTRSNTGELFF.

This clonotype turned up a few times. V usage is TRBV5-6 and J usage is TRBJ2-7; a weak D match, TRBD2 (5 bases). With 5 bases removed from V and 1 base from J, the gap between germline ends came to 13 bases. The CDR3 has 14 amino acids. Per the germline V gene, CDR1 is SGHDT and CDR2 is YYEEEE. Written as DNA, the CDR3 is TGTGCCAGCAGAACACTGTCGGGGTCCTACGAGCAGTACGTC. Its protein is CASRTLSGSYEQYV.

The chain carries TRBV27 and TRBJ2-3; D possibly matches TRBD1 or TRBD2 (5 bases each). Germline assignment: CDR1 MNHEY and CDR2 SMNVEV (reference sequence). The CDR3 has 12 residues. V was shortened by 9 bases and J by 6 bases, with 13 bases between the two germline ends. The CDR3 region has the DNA TGTGCCAGAGGGACCTCCACGGATACGCAGTATTTT. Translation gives CARGTSTDTQYF.

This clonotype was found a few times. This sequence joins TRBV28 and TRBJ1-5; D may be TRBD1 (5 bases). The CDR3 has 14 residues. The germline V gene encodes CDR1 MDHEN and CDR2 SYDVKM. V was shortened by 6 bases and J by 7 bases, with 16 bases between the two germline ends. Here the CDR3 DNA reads TGTGCCAGCAGGCCCCCCGGGGAGGGGCAGCCCCAGCATTTT. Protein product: CASRPPGEGQPQHF.

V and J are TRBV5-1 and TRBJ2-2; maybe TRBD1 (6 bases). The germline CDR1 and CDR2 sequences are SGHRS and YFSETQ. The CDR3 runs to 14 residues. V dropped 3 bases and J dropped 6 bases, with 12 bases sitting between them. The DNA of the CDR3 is TGCGCCAGCAGCTCAGATGGGACATCCGGGGAGCTGTTTTTT. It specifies CASSSDGTSGELFF. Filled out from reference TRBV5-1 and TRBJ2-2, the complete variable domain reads KAGVTQTPRYLIKTRGQQVTLSCSPISGHRSVSWYQQTPGQGLQFLFEYFSETQRNKGNFPGRFSGRQFSNSRSEMNVSTLELGDSALYLCASSSDGTSGELFFGEGSRLTVL.

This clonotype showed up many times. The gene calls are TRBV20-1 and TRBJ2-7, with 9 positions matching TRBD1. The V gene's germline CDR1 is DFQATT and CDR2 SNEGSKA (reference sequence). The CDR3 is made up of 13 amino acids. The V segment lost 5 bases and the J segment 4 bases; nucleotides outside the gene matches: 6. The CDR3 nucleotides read TGCAGTGCTGAGGGGACAGGGCTTTACGAGCAGTACGTC. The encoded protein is CSAEGTGLYEQYV.

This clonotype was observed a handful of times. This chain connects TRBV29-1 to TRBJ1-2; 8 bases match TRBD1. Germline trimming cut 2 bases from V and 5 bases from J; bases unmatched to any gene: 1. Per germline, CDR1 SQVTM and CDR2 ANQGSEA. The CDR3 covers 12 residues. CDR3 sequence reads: CSVETGGYGYTF. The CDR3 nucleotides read TGCAGCGTTGAAACAGGGGGATATGGCTACACCTTC.

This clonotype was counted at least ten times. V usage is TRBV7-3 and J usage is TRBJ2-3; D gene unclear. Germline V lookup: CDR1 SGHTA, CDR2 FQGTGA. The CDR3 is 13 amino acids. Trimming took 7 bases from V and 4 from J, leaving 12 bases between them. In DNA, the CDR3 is TGTGCCAGCAAAGGTCCTGAGGCAGATACGCAGTATTTT. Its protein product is CASKGPEADTQYF.

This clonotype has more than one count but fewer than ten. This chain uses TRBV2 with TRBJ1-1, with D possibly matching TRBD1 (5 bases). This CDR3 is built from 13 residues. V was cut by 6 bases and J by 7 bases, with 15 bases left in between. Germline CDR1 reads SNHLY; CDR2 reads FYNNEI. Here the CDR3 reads CASSALTDYEAFF. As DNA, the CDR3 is TGTGCCAGCAGCGCACTGACAGACTATGAAGCTTTCTTT.

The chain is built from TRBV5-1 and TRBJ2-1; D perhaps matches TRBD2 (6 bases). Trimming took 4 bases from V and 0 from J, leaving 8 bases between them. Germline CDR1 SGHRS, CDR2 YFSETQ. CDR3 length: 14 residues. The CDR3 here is CASSGGISYNEQFF. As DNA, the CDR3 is TGCGCCAGCAGCGGGGGGATCTCCTACAATGAGCAGTTCTTC.

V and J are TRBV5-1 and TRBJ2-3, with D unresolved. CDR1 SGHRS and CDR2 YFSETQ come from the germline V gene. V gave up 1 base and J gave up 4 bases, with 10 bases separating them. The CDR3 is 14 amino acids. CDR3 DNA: TGCGCCAGCAGCTTGAGCCCGAGCCCAGATACGCAGTATTTT. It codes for CASSLSPSPDTQYF.

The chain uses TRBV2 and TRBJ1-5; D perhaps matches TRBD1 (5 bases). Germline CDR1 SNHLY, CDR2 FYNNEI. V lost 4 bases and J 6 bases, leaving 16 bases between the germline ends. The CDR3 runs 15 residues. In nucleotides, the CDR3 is TGTGCCAGCAGTGTGGGTCAGGGACCGGGTCAGCCCCAGCATTTT. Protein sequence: CASSVGQGPGQPQHF.

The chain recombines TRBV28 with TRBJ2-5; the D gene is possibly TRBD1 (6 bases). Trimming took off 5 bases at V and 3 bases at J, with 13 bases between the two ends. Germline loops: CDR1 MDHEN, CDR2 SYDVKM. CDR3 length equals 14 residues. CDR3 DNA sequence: TGTGCCAGCAGTCCCCTCCGGACAGAAGAGACCCAGTACTTC. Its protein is CASSPLRTEETQYF.

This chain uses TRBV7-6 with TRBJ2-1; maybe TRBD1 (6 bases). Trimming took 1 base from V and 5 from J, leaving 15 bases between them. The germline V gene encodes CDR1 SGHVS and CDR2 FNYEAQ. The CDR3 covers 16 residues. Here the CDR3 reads CASSLVFDRSNNEQFF. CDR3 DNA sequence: TGTGCCAGCAGCTTAGTATTCGACAGGTCAAACAATGAGCAGTTCTTC.

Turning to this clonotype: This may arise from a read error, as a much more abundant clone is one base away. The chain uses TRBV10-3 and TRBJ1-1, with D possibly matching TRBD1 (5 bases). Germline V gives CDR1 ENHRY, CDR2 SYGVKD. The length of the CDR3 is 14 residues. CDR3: CAITGDFQNTEASF. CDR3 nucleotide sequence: TGTGCCATCACCGGGGACTTCCAGAACACTGAAGCTTCCTTT.

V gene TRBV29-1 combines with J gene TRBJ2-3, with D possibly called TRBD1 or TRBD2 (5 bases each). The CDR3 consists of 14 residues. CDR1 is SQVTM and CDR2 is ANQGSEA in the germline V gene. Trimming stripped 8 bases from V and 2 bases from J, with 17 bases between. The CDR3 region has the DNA TGCAGCACCGACAGCCCGCGGGTCACAGATACGCAGTATTTT. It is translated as CSTDSPRVTDTQYF.